The present T cell receptor beta chain was sequenced within a study of T-cell reconstitution after alpha-beta-depleted transplantation in children. CDR1 and CDR2 (germline): DFQATT, SNEGSKA (reference sequence). CDR3 length: 16 amino acids. V gave up 4 bases and J gave up 2 bases; unmatched junction bases: 12. Preparation of the TCRbeta library used unique molecular identifiers. TCRdb redid the calling of the PCR reads with MiXCR, one entry per CDR3 protein. This sample has more than 450,000 distinct CDR3 sequences, with approximately 20% found just once. The chain links TRBV20-1 to TRBJ2-3, with 7 nucleotides matching TRBD2. This clonotype was obtained from a human donor who donated a stem cell graft to a child with acute lymphoblastic leukemia. Sequences were derived from PBMCs from the stem cell graft donor, sampled from the stem cell graft. The CDR3 is CSAKPAGTKFTDTQYF. The CDR3 DNA follows: TGCAGTGCTAAACCCGCCGGGACTAAGTTCACAGATACGCAGTATTTT.